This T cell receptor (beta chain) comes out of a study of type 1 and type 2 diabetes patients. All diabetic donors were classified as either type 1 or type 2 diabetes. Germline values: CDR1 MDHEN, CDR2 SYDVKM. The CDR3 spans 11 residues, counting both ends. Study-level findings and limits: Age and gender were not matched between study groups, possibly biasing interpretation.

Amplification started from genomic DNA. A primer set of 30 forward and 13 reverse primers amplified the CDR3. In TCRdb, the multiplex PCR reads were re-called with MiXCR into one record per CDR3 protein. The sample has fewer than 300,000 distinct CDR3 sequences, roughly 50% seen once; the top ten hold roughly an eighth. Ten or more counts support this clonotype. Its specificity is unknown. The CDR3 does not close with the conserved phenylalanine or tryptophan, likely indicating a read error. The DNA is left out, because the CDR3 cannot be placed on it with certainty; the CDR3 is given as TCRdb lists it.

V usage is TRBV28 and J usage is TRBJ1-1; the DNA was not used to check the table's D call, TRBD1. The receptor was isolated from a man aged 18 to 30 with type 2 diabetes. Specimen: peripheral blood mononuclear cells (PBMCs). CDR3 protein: CASTYRDRAYL.